This TCR beta chain was found in a study of PD-1 blockade in classical Hodgkin lymphoma. Study-level information: Intravenous delivery of nivolumab at 3 mg/kg to patients occurred every 2 weeks. Findings and caveats of the study: According to reports, newly diagnosed patients had lower baseline TCR diversity than healthy donors, and relapsed/refractory patients had lower baseline TCR diversity still. Complete responders had baseline diversity similar to newly diagnosed patients.

Method: immunoSEQ multiplex PCR; TCRdb's copy keeps in-frame clones and lacks some. The profile shows over 50,000 clones, approximately 81% of them singletons. The trim removed 3 bases at V and 3 bases at J, leaving 3 bases unmatched. Per germline, CDR1 MRHNA and CDR2 SNTAGT. This CDR3 is built from 14 residues. About this clone itself: Its antigen is not known.

Patients all relapsed after autologous stem cell transplantation, and there was variation in brentuximab vedotin exposure. V usage is TRBV6-4 and J usage is TRBJ2-3; the match to TRBD2 covers 7 bases. This TCR was sampled from a human donor with classical Hodgkin lymphoma. The input for sequencing was peripheral blood mononuclear cells (PBMCs), taken at baseline. Here the CDR3 DNA reads TGTGCCAGCAGTGAATGGGAGGGGACAGATACGCAGTATTTT. It specifies CASSEWEGTDTQYF.